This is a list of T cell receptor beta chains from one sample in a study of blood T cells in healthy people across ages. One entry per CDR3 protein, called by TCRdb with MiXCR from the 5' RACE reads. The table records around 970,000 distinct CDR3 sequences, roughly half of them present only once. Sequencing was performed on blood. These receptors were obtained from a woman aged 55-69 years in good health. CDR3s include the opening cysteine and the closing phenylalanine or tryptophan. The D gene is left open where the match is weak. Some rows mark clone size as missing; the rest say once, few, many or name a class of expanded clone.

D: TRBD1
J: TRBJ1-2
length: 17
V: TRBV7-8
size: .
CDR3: CASSLVRTGMVNYGYTF
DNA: TGTGCCAGCAGCTTAGTCAGGACAGGGATGGTAAACTATGGCTACACCTTC

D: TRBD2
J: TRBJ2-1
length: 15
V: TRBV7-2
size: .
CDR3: CASSLAASGFNEQFF
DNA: TGTGCCAGCAGCTTAGCTGCTAGCGGGTTTAATGAGCAGTTCTTC

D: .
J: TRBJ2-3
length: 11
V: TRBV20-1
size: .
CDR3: CSVRFTDTQYF
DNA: TGCAGTGTAAGGTTCACAGATACGCAGTATTTT

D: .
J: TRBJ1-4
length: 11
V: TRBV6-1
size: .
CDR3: CASSGREKLFF
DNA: TGTGCCAGCAGTGGTAGGGAAAAACTGTTTTTT

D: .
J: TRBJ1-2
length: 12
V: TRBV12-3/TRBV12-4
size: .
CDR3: CASGGVPRGYTF
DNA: TGTGCCAGTGGAGGGGTACCTCGGGGCTACACCTTC

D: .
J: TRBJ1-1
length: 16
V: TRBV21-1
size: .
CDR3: CASSQKPGLSNTEAFF
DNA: TGTGCCAGCAGCCAGAAACCGGGACTCTCGAACACTGAAGCTTTCTTT

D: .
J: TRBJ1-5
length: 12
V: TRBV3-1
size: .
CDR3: CASSQDCQPQHF
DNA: TGTGCCAGCAGCCAAGATTGCCAGCCCCAGCATTTT

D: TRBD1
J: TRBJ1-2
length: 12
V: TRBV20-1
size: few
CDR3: CSARGDSYGYTF
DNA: TGCAGTGCTAGGGGGGACAGCTATGGCTACACCTTC

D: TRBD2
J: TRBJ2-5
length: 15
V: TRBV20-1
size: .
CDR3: CSASGGGRAQETQYF
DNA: TGCAGTGCTAGTGGGGGCGGGAGGGCCCAAGAGACCCAGTACTTC

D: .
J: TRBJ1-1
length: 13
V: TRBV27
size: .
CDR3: CASSSLRFPEAFF
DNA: TGTGCCAGCTCCTCCCTCCGTTTCCCTGAAGCTTTCTTT

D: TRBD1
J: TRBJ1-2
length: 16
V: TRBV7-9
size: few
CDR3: CASSPNRDRSIYGYTF
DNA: TGTGCCAGCAGCCCCAATCGGGACAGATCAATCTATGGCTACACCTTC

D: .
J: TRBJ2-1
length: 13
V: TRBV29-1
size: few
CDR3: CSGGRGPYNEQFF
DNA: TGCAGCGGGGGCAGGGGTCCCTACAATGAGCAGTTCTTC

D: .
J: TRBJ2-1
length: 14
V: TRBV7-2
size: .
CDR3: CASTLLRSYNEQFF
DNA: TGTGCCAGCACCCTTCTGCGGTCCTACAATGAGCAGTTCTTC

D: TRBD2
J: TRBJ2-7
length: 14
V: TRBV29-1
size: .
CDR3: CSVLGTSGIYEQYF
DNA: TGCAGCGTTCTTGGGACTAGCGGAATCTACGAGCAGTACTTC

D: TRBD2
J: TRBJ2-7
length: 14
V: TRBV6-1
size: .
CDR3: CASKTGLESYEQYF
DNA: TGTGCCAGCAAAACGGGACTAGAATCCTACGAGCAGTACTTC

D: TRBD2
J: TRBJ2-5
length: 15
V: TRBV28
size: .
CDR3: CASSLSRGGQETQYF
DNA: TGTGCCAGCAGTTTATCCCGGGGAGGGCAGGAGACCCAGTACTTC

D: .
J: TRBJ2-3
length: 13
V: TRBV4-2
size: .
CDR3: CASSQPITDTQYF
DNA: TGTGCCAGCAGCCAACCCATCACAGATACGCAGTATTTT

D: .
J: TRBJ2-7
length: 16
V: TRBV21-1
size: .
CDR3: CASSNFGQRESYEQYF
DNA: TGTGCCAGCAGCAATTTTGGCCAGAGGGAGTCCTACGAGCAGTACTTC

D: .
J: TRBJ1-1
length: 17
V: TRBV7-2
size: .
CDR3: CASSLGPYSDKNTEAFF
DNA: TGTGCCAGCAGCTTAGGGCCATACTCAGACAAGAACACTGAAGCTTTCTTT

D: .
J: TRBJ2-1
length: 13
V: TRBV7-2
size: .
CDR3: CASSWDFHNEQFF
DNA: TGTGCCAGCAGCTGGGACTTCCACAATGAGCAGTTCTTC

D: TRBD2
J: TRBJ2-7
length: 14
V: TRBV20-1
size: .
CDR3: CSARMTSGNYEQYF
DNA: TGCAGTGCTAGAATGACTAGCGGGAACTACGAGCAGTACTTC

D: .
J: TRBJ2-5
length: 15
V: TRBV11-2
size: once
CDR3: CASSWGPRSKETQYF
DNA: TGTGCCAGCAGCTGGGGCCCCAGGTCGAAAGAGACCCAGTACTTC

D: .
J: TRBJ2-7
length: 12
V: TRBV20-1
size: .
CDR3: CSARGWGYEQYF
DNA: TGCAGTGCCAGGGGTTGGGGTTACGAGCAGTACTTC

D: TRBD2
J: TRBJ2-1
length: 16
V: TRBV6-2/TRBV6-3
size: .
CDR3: CASSQSTSGAYNEQFF
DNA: TGTGCCAGCAGTCAATCCACTAGCGGAGCCTACAATGAGCAGTTCTTC

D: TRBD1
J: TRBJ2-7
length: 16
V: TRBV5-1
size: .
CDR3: CASSTGQGKVTYEQYF
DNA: TGCGCCAGCAGCACCGGACAGGGGAAGGTGACCTACGAGCAGTACTTC

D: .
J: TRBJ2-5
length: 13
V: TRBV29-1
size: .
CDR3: CSVEGLLQETQYF
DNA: TGCAGCGTTGAGGGACTTCTTCAAGAGACCCAGTACTTC

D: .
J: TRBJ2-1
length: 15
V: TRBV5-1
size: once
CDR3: CASSPRGGTYNEQFF
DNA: TGCGCCAGCAGCCCCAGGGGGGGGACCTACAATGAGCAGTTCTTC

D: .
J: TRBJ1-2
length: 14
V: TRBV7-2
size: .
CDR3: CASSQGMVVYGYTF
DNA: TGTGCCAGCAGCCAGGGGATGGTTGTTTATGGCTACACCTTC

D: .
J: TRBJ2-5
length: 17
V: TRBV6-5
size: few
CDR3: CASSYAPTGRRQETQYF
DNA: TGTGCCAGCAGTTACGCCCCGACAGGGAGGCGACAAGAGACCCAGTACTTC

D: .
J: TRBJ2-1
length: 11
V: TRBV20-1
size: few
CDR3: CSVPSGNEQFF
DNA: TGCAGTGTCCCCTCCGGCAATGAGCAGTTCTTC

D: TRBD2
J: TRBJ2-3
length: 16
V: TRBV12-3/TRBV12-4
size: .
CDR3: CASSGTSGSGADTQYF
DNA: TGTGCCAGCAGTGGGACTAGCGGGAGTGGGGCAGATACGCAGTATTTT

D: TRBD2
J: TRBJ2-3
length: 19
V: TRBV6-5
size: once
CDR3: CASSSPSGSGIPKTDTQYF
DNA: TGTGCCAGCAGTTCTCCTAGCGGGAGCGGAATCCCCAAAACAGATACGCAGTATTTT

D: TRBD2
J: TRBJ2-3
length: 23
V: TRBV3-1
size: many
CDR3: CASSQEGGFPLAGETEGTDTQYF
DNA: TGTGCCAGCAGCCAAGAAGGGGGATTCCCACTAGCGGGAGAAACTGAGGGCACAGATACGCAGTATTTT

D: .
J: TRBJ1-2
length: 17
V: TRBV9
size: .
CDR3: CASSVGFKSGERRGYTF
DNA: TGTGCCAGCAGCGTAGGGTTTAAGAGTGGCGAGAGACGAGGCTACACCTTC

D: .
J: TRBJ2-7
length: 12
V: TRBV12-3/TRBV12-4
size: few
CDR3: CASRRLAGEQYF
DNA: TGTGCCAGCAGGAGATTGGCGGGCGAGCAGTACTTC

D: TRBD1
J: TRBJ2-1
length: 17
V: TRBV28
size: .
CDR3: CAIEYRGGQGSYNEQFF
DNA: TGTGCCATCGAGTATAGAGGGGGACAGGGGTCCTACAATGAGCAGTTCTTC

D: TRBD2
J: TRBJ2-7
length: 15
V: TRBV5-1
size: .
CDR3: CASSLEAGVLHEQYF
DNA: TGCGCCAGCAGCTTGGAAGCGGGAGTGCTACACGAGCAGTACTTC

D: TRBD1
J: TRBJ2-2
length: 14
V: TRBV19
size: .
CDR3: CASSGTGDIGELFF
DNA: TGTGCCAGTAGTGGGACAGGGGATATTGGGGAGCTGTTTTTT

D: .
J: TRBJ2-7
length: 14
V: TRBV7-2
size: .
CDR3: CASTQEYLSYEQYF
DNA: TGTGCCAGCACCCAAGAGTACCTATCCTACGAGCAGTACTTC

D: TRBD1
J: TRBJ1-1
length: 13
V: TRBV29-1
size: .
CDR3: CSVLQGENTEAFF
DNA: TGCAGCGTTCTACAGGGGGAGAACACTGAAGCTTTCTTT

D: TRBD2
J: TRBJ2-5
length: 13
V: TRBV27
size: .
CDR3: CASTGLAFNEQYF
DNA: TGTGCCAGCACCGGACTAGCGTTTAATGAGCAGTACTTC

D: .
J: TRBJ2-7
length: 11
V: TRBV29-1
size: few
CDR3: CSVDETGEQYF
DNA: TGCAGCGTTGATGAAACCGGCGAGCAGTACTTC

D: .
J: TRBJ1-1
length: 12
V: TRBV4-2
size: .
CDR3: CASSHGGPEAFF
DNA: TGTGCCAGCAGCCACGGGGGCCCTGAAGCTTTCTTT

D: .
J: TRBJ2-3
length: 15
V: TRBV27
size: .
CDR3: CASSQGPSSTDTQYF
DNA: TGTGCCAGCAGCCAGGGACCTTCTAGCACAGATACGCAGTATTTT

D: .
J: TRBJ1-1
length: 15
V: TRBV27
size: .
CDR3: CASSIDRGSPAGSFF
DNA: TGTGCCAGCAGTATAGACCGTGGCAGCCCCGCTGGATCTTTCTTT